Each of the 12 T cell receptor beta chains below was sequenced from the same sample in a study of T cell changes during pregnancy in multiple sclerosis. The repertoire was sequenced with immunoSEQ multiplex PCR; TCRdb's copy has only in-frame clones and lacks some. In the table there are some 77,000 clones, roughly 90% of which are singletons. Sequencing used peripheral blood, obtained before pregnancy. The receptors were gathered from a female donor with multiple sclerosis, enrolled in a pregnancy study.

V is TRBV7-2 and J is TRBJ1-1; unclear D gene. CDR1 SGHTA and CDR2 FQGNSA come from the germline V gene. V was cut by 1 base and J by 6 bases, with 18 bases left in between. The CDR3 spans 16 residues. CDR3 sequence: CASSLGRSSAGSEAFF. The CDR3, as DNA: TGTGCCAGCAGCTTAGGAAGAAGCAGCGCTGGATCTGAAGCTTTCTTT.

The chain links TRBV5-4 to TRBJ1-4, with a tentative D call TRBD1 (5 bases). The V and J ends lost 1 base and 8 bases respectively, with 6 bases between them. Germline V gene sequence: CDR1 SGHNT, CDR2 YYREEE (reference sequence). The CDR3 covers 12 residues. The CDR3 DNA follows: TGTGCCAGCAGCTTGTGGGGCGAAAAACTGTTTTTT. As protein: CASSLWGEKLFF.

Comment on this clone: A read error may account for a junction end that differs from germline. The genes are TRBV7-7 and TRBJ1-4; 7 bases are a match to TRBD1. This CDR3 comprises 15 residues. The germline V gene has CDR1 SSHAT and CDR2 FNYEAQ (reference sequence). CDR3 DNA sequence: TGTGCTAGCAGCTTGGGGGGACAGCCTAATGAAAAACTGTTTTTT. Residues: CASSLGGQPNEKLFF.

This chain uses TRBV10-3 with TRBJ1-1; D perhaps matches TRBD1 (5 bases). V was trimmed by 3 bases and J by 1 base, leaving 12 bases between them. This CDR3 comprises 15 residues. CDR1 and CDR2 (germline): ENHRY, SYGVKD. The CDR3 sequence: CAISDNRWGNTEAFF. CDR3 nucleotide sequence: TGTGCCATCAGTGATAACAGGTGGGGGAACACTGAAGCTTTCTTT.

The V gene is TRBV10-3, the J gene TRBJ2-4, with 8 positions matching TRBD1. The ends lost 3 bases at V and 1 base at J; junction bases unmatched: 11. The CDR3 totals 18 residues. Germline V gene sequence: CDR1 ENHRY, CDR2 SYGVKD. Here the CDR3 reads CAISDGTGGRGAKNIQYF. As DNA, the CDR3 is TGTGCCATCAGTGATGGGACAGGCGGCCGCGGGGCCAAAAACATTCAGTACTTC.

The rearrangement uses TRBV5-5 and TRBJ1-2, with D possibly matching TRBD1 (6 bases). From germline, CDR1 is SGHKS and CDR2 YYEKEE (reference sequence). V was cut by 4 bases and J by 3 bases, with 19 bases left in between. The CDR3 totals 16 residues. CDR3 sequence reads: CASSADQRGGDYGYTF. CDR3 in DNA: TGTGCCAGCAGCGCCGACCAAAGGGGGGGCGACTATGGCTACACCTTC.

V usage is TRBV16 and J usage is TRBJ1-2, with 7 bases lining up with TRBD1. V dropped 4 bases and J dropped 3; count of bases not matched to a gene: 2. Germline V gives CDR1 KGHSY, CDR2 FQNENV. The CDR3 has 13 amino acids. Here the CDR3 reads CASSRTGDYGYTF. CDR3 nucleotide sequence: TGTGCCAGCAGCCGGACAGGAGACTATGGCTACACCTTC.

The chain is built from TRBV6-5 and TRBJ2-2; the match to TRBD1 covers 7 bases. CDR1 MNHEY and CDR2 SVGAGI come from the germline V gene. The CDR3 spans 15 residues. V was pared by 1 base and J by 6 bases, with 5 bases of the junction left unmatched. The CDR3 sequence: CASSYFRGMAGELFF. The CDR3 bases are TGTGCCAGCAGTTACTTCAGGGGGATGGCCGGGGAGCTGTTTTTT.

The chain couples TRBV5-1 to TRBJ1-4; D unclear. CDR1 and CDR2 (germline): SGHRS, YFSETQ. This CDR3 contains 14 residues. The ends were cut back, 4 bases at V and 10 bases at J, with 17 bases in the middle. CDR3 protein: CASSPEPPPRKLFF. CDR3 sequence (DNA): TGCGCCAGCAGCCCCGAACCTCCCCCGAGAAAACTGTTTTTT.

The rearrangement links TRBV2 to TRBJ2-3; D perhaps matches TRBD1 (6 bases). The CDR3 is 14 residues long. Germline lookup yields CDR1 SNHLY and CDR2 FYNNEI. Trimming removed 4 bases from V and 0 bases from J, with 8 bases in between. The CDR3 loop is CASSGTVSTDTQYF. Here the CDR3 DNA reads TGTGCCAGCAGTGGGACAGTCAGCACAGATACGCAGTATTTT.

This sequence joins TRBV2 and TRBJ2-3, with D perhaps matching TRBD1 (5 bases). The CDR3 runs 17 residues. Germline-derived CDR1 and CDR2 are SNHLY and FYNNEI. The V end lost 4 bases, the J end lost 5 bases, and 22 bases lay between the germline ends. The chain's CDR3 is CASSGGAWSPGGDTQYF. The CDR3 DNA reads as TGTGCCAGCAGTGGGGGCGCCTGGTCTCCCGGTGGAGATACGCAGTATTTT.

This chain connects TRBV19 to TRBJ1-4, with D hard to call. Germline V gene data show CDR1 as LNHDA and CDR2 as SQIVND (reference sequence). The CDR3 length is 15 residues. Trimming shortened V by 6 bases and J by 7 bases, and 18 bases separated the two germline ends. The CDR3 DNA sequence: TGTGCCAGTAGCGAAGGTCGGGGAATCGTTGAAAAACTGTTTTTT. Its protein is CASSEGRGIVEKLFF.